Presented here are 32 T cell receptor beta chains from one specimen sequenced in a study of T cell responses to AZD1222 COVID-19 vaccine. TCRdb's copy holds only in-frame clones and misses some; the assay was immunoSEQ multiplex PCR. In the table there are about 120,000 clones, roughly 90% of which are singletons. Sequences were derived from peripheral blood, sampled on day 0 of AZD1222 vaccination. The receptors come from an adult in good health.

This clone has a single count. The chain's CDR3 is CASSIPTGGYEKLFF. CDR3 DNA sequence: TGTGCCAGTAGTATCCCGACAGGGGGCTATGAAAAACTGTTTTTT. This chain links TRBV19 with TRBJ1-4; TRBD1 agrees at 10 bases. Trimming at V came to 3 bases and at J to 6 bases, leaving 4 bases not matched to a gene. Per germline, CDR1 LNHDA and CDR2 SQIVND (reference sequence). The CDR3 covers 15 residues.

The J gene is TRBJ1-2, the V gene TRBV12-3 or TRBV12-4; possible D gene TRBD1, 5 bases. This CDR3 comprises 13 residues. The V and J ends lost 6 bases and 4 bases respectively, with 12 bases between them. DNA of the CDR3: TGTGCCAGCAGCGCAGGGCGAACCTATGGCTACACCTTC. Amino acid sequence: CASSAGRTYGYTF.

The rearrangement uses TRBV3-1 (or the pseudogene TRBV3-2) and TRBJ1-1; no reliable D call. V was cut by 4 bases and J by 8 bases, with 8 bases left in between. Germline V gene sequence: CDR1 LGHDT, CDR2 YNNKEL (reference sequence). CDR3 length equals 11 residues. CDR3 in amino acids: CASSRSGEAFF. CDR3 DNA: TGTGCCAGCAGCCGAAGCGGGGAAGCTTTCTTT.

CDR3 sequence: CASTAGGPGNTIYF. The CDR3 nucleotides are TGTGCCAGCACAGCAGGAGGACCGGGAAACACCATATATTTT. The chain uses TRBV2 and TRBJ1-3; D ambiguous. Germline V gives CDR1 SNHLY, CDR2 FYNNEI. V lost 7 bases, J lost 4 bases, and 14 bases lay in between. The CDR3 runs to 14 residues.

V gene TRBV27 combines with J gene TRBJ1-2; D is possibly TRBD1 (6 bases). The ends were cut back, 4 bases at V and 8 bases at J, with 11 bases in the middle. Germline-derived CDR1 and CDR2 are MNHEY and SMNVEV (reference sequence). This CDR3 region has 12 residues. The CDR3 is CASSSARGGYTF. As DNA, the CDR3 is TGTGCCAGCAGTTCGGCCAGGGGCGGCTACACCTTC.

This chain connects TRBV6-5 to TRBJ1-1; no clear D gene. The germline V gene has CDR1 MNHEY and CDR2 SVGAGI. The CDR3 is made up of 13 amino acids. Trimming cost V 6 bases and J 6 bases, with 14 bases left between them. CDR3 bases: TGTGCCAGCAGGGACCGCGGAACAGCTGAAGCTTTCTTT. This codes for CASRDRGTAEAFF.

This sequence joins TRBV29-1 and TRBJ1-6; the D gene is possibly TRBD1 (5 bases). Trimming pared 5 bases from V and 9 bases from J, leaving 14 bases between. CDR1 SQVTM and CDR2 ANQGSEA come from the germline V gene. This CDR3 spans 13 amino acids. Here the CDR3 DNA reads TGCAGCGTTCGCTGGGGGGAGACTTCACCCCTCCACTTT. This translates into CSVRWGETSPLHF.

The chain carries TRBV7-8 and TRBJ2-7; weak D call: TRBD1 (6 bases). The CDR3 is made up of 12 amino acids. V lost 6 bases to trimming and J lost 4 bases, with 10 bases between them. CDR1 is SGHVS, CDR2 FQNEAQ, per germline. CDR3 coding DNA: TGTGCCAGCAGTATACAGGGTTACGAGCAGTACTTC. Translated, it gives CASSIQGYEQYF.

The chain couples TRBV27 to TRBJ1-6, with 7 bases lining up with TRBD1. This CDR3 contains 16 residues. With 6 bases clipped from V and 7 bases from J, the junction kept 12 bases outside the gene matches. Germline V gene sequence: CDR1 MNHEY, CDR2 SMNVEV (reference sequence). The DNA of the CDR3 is TGTGCCAGCAGCCTACAGGGGTACGGCCCCAATTCACCCCTCCACTTT. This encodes CASSLQGYGPNSPLHF.

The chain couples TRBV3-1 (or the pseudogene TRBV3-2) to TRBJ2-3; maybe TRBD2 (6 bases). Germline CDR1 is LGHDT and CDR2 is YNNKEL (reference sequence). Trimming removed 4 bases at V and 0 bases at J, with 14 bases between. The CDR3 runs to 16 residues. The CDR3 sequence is CASSPWTGGSTDTQYF. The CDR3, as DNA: TGTGCCAGCAGCCCCTGGACCGGGGGAAGCACAGATACGCAGTATTTT.

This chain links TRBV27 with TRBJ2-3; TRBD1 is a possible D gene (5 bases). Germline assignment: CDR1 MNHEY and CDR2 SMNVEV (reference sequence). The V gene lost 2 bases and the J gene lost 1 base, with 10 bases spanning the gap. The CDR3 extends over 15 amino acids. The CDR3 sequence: CASSLGALGTDTQYF. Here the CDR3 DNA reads TGTGCCAGCAGTTTAGGGGCGTTGGGCACAGATACGCAGTATTTT.

The CDR3 nucleotides are TGTGCCAGCAGCCGACGTGGACACCTGAACACTGAAGCTTTCTTT. This sequence encodes CASSRRGHLNTEAFF. This chain connects TRBV6-5 to TRBJ1-1; D might be TRBD1 (5 bases). The CDR3 has 15 amino acids. Germline V lookup: CDR1 MNHEY, CDR2 SVGAGI. Trimming took 6 bases from V and 0 from J, leaving 14 bases between them.

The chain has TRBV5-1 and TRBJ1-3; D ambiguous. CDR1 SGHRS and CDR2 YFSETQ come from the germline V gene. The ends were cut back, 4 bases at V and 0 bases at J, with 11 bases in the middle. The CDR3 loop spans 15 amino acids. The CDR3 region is CASSEGTPSGNTIYF. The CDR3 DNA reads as TGCGCCAGCAGCGAGGGAACACCCTCTGGAAACACCATATATTTT.

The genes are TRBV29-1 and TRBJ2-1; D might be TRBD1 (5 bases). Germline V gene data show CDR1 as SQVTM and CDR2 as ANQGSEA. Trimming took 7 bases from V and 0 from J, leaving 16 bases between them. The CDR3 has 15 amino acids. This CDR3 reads CSASVQASSYNEQFF. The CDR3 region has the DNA TGCAGCGCCTCCGTACAGGCAAGCTCCTACAATGAGCAGTTCTTC.

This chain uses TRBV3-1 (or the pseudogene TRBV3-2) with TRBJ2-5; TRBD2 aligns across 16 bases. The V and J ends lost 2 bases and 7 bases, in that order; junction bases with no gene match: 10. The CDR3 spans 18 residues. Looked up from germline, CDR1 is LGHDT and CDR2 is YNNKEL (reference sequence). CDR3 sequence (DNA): TGTGCCAGCAGCCAAAATCCGGGACTAGCGGGGGGGCATGGGACCCAGTACTTC. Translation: CASSQNPGLAGGHGTQYF.

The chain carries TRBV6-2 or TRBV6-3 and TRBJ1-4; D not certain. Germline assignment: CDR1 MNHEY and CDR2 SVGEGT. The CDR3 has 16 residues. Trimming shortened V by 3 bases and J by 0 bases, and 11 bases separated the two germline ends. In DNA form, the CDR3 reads TGTGCCAGCAGTTATCCTGGACGAGCAACTAATGAAAAACTGTTTTTT. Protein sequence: CASSYPGRATNEKLFF.

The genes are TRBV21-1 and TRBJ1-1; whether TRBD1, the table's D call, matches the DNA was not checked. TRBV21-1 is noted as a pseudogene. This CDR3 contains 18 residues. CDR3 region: CASSERTGANPSNTEAFF. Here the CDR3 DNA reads TGTGCCAGCAGCGAAAGGACAGGGGCAAACCCGTCGAACACTGAAGCTTTCTTT.

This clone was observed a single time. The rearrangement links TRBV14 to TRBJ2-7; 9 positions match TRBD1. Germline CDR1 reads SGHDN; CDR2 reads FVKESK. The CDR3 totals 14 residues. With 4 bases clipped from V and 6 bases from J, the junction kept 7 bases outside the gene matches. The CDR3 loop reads CASSPRTGVGEQYF. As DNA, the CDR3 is TGTGCCAGCAGCCCCCGGACAGGGGTAGGCGAGCAGTACTTC.

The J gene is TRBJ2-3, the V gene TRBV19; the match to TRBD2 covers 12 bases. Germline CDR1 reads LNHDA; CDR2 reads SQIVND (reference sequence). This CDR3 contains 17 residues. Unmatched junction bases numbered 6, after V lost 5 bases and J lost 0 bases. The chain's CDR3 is CASSPRTSGVSTDTQYF. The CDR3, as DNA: TGTGCCAGTAGTCCCCGGACTAGCGGGGTTAGCACAGATACGCAGTATTTT.

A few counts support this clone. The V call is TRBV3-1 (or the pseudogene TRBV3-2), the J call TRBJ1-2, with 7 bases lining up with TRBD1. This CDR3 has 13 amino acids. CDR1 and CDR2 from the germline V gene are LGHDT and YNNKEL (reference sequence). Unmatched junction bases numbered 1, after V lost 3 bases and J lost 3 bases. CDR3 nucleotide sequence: TGTGCCAGCAGCCACACAGGGGACTATGGCTACACCTTC. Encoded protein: CASSHTGDYGYTF.

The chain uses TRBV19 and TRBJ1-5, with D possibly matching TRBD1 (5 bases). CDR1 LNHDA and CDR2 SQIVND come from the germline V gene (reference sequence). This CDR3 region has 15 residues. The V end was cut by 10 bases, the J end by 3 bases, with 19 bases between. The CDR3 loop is CATREGFWDNQPQHF. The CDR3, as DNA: TGTGCCACCAGGGAGGGGTTTTGGGACAATCAGCCCCAGCATTTT.

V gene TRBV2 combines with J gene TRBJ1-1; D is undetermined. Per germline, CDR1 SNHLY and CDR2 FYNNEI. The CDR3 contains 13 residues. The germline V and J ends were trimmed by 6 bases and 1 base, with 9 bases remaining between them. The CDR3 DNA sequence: TGTGCCAGCAGGGGCGGCGGGAACACTGAAGCTTTCTTT. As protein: CASRGGGNTEAFF.

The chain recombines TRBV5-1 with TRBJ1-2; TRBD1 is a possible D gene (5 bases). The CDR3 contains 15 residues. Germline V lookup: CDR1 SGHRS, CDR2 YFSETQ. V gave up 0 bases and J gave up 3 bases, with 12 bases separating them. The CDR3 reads CASSLVQGPDYGYTF. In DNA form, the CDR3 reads TGCGCCAGCAGCTTGGTTCAGGGACCGGACTATGGCTACACCTTC.

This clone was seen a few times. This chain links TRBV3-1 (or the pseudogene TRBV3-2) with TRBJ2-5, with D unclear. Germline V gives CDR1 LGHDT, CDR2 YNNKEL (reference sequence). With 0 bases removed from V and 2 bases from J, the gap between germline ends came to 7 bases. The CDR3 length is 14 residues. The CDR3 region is CASSQEGRQETQYF. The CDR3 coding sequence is TGTGCCAGCAGCCAAGAAGGGCGACAAGAGACCCAGTACTTC.

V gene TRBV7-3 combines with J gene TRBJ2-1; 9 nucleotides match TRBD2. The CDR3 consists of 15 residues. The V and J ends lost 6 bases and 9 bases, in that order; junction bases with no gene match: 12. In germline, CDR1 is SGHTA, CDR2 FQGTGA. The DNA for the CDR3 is TGTGCCAGCAGGCGAGGCCCTAGCGGGGAAGGTGAGCAGTTCTTC. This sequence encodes CASRRGPSGEGEQFF.

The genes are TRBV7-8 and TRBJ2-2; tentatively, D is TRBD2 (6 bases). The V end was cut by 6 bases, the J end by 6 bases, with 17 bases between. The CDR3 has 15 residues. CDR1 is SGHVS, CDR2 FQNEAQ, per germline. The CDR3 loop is CASSLRTWGAGELFF. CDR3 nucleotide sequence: TGTGCCAGCAGTTTAAGGACTTGGGGGGCCGGGGAGCTGTTTTTT.

The CDR3 DNA reads TGTGCCAGCAGTTACTCAGGTGATACGCAGTATTTT. Its protein product is CASSYSGDTQYF. This sequence joins TRBV6-5 and TRBJ2-3; D unclear. From germline, CDR1 is MNHEY and CDR2 SVGAGI. V was cut by 0 bases and J by 6 bases, with 4 bases left in between. This CDR3 comprises 12 residues.

The CDR3 sequence is CASSQGQGGSNQPQHF. CDR3 coding DNA: TGCGCCAGCAGCCAAGGACAGGGTGGAAGCAATCAGCCCCAGCATTTT. The genes are TRBV23-1 and TRBJ1-5, with 8 bases lining up with TRBD1. TRBV23-1 is reported as an ORF; its role is uncertain. Trimming removed 6 bases from V and 1 base from J; junction bases left unmatched: 8. The CDR3 consists of 16 residues.

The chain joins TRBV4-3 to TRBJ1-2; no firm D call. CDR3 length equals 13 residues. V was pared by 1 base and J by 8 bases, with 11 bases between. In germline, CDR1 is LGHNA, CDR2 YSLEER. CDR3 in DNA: TGCGCCAGCAGCCAAGGAGACGGAGGCGGCTACACCTTC. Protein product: CASSQGDGGGYTF.

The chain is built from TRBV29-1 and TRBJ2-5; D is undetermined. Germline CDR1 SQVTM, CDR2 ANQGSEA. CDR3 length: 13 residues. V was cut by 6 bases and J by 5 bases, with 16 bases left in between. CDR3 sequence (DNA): TGCAGCGTCCCGTCCCCGTCTCAGGAGACCCAGTACTTC. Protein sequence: CSVPSPSQETQYF.

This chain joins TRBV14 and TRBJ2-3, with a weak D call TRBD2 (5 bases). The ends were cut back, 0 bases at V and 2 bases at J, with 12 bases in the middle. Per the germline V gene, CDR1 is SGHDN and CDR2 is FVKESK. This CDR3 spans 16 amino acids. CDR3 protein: CASSQERGFLTDTQYF. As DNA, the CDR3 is TGTGCCAGCAGCCAAGAACGCGGGTTCCTCACAGATACGCAGTATTTT. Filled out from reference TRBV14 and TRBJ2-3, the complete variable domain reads EAGVTQFPSHSVIEKGQTVTLRCDPISGHDNLYWYRRVMGKEIKFLLHFVKESKQDESGMPNNRFLAERTGGTYSTLKVQPAELEDSGVYFCASSQERGFLTDTQYFGPGTRLTVL.

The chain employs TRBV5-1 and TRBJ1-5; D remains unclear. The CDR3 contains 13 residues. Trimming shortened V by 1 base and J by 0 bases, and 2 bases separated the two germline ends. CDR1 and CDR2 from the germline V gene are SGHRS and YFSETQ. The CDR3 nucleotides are TGCGCCAGCAGCTTGAATAGCAATCAGCCCCAGCATTTT. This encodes CASSLNSNQPQHF.